The 4 T cell receptor beta chains given below trace back to one sample, sequenced in a study of cytomegalovirus exposure and HLA in healthy donors. Vbeta (60) and Jbeta (13) primers were used in the PCR. Profiling relied on immunoSEQ multiplex PCR, and the TCRdb table lists in-frame clones only, not all of them. The repertoire has about 170,000 clones, 73% of them found once; the top ten carry approximately 5.6%. Material: PBMCs. Receptors originate from a woman between 18 and 29 years old in good health and CMV-seropositive.

The rearrangement links TRBV28 to TRBJ1-4; D is uncertain. The germline V gene encodes CDR1 MDHEN and CDR2 SYDVKM. Trimming took 8 bases from V and 7 from J, leaving 14 bases between them. This CDR3 comprises 13 residues. CDR3 nucleotides: TGTGCCAGCCGGGCGGGCGTTGGTGAAAAACTGTTTTTT. As protein: CASRAGVGEKLFF.

A note on this clone: A junction end diverges from the germline sequence, so it may reflect a read error. The chain joins TRBV7-9 to TRBJ2-7; D gene uncertain. This CDR3 is 15 amino acids long. The V gene's germline CDR1 is SEHNR and CDR2 FQNEAQ (reference sequence). CDR3 nucleotides: TGTGCCAGCATTTCAGTTTCCCCGGAGTCCTACGAGCAGCACTTC. Protein sequence: CASISVSPESYEQHF.

The chain recombines TRBV19 with TRBJ1-5; D unclear. V was trimmed by 1 base and J by 2 bases, leaving 3 bases between them. The germline V gene has CDR1 LNHDA and CDR2 SQIVND (reference sequence). This CDR3 comprises 13 residues. Here the CDR3 reads CASSIARNQPQHF. The CDR3 DNA sequence: TGTGCCAGTAGTATAGCTCGCAATCAGCCCCAGCATTTT.

This clone appeared a single time. Other DNA sequences of this sample code for an identical CDR3. The chain couples TRBV2 to TRBJ1-5; perhaps TRBD1 as D (6 bases). The V and J ends lost 5 bases and 2 bases respectively, with 10 bases between them. The CDR3 extends over 14 amino acids. The germline V gene has CDR1 SNHLY and CDR2 FYNNEI. In nucleotides, the CDR3 is TGTGCCAGCAGTCTACAGGGCGGCAATCAGCCCCAGCATTTT. It specifies CASSLQGGNQPQHF.